This TCR beta chain was recorded in a study of blood T cell repertoires in COVID-19. At the level of the study: In each case, the material was cDNA or gDNA derived from T cells, B-cell-depleted T cells, or PBMCs.

In the study's own analysis: Amplified reference gene primers provided the basis for estimating nucleated cell counts. Assay used: immunoSEQ multiplex PCR; TCRdb lists only in-frame clones, some missing. Clonal size and the V and J genes are those of that table, whereas D and trimming came from the DNA. This table has fewer than 500,000 clones, approximately 90% appearing once. Cohorts were based on clinical histories the participants reported. The CDR3 extends over 13 amino acids. From germline, CDR1 is LGHNA and CDR2 YNFKEQ. The junction had 5 bases not matched to a gene; V was cut back by 4 bases and J by 8 bases.

The chain recombines TRBV4-2 with TRBJ1-2; 9 bases fit TRBD1. This TCR came from a woman aged 30 to 39 with acute COVID-19. The sequenced material came from PBMCs or T cells enriched from blood (not recorded which). CDR3 in amino acids: CASSPGQGIGYTF. The CDR3 region has the DNA TGTGCCAGCAGCCCGGGACAGGGAATCGGCTACACCTTC.